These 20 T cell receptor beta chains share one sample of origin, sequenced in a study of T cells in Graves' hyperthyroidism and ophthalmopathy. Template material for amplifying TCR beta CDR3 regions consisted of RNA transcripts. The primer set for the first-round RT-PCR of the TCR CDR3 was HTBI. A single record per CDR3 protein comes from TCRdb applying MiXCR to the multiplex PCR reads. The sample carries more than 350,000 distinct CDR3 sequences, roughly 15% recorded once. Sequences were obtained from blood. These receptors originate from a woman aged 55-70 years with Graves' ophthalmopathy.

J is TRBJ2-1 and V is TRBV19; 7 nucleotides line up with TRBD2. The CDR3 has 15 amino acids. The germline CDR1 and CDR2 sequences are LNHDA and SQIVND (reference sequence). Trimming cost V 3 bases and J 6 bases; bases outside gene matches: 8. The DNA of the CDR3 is TGTGCCAGTAGTATGATTGGACTAGGTACCAATGAGCAGTTCTTC. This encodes CASSMIGLGTNEQFF.

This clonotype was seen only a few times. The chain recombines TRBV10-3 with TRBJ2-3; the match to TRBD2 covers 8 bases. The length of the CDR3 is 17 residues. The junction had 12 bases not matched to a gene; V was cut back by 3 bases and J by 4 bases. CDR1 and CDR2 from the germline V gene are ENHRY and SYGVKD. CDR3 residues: CAISDPPGGSSADTQYF. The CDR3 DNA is TGTGCCATCAGTGACCCTCCGGGAGGGTCGAGTGCAGATACGCAGTATTTT.

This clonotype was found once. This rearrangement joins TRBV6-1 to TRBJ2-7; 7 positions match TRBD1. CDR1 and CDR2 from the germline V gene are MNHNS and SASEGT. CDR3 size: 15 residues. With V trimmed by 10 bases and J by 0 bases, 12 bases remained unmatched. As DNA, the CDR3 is TGTGCCACCTCCCGGTCGGGACAGTCCTCCTACGAGCAGTACTTC. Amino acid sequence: CATSRSGQSSYEQYF.

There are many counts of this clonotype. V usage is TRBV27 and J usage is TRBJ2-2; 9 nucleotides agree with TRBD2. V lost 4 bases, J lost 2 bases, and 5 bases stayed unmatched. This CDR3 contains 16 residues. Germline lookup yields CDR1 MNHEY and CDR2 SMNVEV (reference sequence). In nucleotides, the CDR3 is TGTGCCAGCAGTTCGGGACTAGCCAGAAACACCGGGGAGCTGTTTTTT. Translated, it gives CASSSGLARNTGELFF.

The CDR3 DNA sequence: TGTGCCAGCAGCCGTCCGGGGGAGGGCCGGGAGCTGTTTTTT. Protein product: CASSRPGEGRELFF. V usage is TRBV7-3 and J usage is TRBJ2-2; TRBD2 matches 7 bases. The CDR3 is made up of 14 amino acids. CDR1 is SGHTA and CDR2 is FQGTGA in the germline V gene. V gave up 5 bases and J gave up 9 bases; unmatched junction bases: 9. Using reference TRBV7-3 and TRBJ2-2 for the parts outside the CDR3, the full variable domain is GAGVSQTPSNKVTEKGKYVELRCDPISGHTALYWYRQSLGQGPEFLIYFQGTGAADDSGLPNDRFFAVRPEGSVSTLKIQRTERGDSAVYLCASSRPGEGRELFFGEGSRLTVL.

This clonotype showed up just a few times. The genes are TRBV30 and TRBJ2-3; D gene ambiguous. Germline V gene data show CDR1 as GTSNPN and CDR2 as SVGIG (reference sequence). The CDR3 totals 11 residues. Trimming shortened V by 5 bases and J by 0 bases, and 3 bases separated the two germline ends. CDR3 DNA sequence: TGTGCCTGGGGAAGCACAGATACGCAGTATTTT. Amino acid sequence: CAWGSTDTQYF.

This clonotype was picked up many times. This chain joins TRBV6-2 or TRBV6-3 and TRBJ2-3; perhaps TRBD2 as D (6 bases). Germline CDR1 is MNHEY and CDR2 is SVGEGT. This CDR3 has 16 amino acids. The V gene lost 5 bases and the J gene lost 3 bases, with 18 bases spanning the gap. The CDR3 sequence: CASSQPGEMRTDTQYF. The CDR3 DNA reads TGTGCCAGCAGTCAACCGGGAGAGATGAGAACAGATACGCAGTATTTT.

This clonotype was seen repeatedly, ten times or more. The CDR3 nucleotides read TGTGCCAGCAGCCCCAACCGGGGGGGAATCGCTGAAGCTTTCTTT. It encodes CASSPNRGGIAEAFF. The chain has TRBV12-3 or TRBV12-4 and TRBJ1-1; D possibly corresponds to TRBD1 (5 bases). The V and J ends lost 6 bases and 6 bases respectively, with 20 bases between them. The CDR3 spans 15 residues.

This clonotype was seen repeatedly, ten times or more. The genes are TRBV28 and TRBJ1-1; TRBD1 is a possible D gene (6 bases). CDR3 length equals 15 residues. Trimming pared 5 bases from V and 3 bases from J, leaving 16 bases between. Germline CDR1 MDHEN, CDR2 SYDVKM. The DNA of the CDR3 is TGTGCCAGCAGTCCCCAAGGGGGGGGTTACACTGAAGCTTTCTTT. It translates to CASSPQGGGYTEAFF.

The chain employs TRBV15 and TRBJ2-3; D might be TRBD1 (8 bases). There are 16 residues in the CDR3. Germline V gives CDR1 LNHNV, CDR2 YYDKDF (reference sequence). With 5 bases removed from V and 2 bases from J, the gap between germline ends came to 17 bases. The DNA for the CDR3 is TGTGCCACCAGCGGGGGGGGACAGGCCCTCACAGATACGCAGTATTTT. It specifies CATSGGGQALTDTQYF.

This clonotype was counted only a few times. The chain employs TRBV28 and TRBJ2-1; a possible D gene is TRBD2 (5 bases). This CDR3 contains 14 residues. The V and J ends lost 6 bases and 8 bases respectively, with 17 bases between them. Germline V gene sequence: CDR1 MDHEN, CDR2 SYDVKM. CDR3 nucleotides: TGTGCCAGCAGCGAGAGGGTTGGGGATTATGAGCAGTTCTTC. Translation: CASSERVGDYEQFF. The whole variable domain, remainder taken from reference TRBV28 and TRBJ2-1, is DVKVTQSSRYLVKRTGEKVFLECVQDMDHENMFWYRQDPGLGLRLIYFSYDVKMKEKGDIPEGYSVSREKKERFSLILESASTNQTSMYLCASSERVGDYEQFFGPGTRLTVL.

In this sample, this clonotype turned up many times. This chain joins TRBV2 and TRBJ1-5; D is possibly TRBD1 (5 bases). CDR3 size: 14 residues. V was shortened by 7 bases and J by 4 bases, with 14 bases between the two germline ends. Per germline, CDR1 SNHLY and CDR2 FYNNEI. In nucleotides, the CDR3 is TGTGCCAGCAATAAGGGGAGTAGGAATCAGCCCCAGCATTTT. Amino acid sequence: CASNKGSRNQPQHF.

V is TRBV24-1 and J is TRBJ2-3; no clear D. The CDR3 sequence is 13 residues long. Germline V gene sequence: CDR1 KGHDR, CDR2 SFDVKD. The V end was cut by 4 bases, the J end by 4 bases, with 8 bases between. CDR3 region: CATSEWTSDTQYF. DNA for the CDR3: TGTGCCACCAGTGAGTGGACGTCAGATACGCAGTATTTT.

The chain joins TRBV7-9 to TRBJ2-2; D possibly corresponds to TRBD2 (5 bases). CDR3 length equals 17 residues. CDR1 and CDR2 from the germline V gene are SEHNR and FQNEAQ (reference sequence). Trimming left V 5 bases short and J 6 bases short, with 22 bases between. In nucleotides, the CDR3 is TGTGCCAGCAGCCCTGTGAAATGGCTAGCCGTCCCCGGGGAGCTGTTTTTT. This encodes CASSPVKWLAVPGELFF.

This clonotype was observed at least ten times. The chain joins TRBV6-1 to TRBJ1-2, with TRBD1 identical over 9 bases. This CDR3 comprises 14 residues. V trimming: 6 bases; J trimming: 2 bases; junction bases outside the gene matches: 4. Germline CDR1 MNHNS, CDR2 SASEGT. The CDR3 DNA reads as TGTGCCAGCAGGGACAGGGGCAGGAACTATGGCTACACCTTC. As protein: CASRDRGRNYGYTF.

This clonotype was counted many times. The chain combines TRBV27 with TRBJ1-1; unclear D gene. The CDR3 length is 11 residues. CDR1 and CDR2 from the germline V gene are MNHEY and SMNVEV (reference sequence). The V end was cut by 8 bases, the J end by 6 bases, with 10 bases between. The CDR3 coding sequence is TGTGCCAGCGCAAAGGGCGCTGAAGCTTTCTTT. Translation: CASAKGAEAFF.

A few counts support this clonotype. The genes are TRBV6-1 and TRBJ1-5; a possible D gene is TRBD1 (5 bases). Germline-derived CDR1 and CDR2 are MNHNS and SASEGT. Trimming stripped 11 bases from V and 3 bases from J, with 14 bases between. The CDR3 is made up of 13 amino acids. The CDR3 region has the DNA TGTGCCTCGAGGGCAGGGTCCAATCAGCCCCAGCATTTT. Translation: CASRAGSNQPQHF.

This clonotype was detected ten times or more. The CDR3 DNA sequence: TGTGCCAGCAGTTCCGGGACAGGGGCTCCTGGGGCCAACGTCCTGACTTTC. The encoded protein is CASSSGTGAPGANVLTF. The rearrangement links TRBV28 to TRBJ2-6, with 10 positions matching TRBD1. The junction had 5 bases not matched to a gene; V was cut back by 4 bases and J by 2 bases. The CDR3 sequence is 17 residues long. Germline CDR1 is MDHEN and CDR2 is SYDVKM. Variable domain in full (rest from reference TRBV28 and TRBJ2-6): DVKVTQSSRYLVKRTGEKVFLECVQDMDHENMFWYRQDPGLGLRLIYFSYDVKMKEKGDIPEGYSVSREKKERFSLILESASTNQTSMYLCASSSGTGAPGANVLTFGAGSRLTVL.

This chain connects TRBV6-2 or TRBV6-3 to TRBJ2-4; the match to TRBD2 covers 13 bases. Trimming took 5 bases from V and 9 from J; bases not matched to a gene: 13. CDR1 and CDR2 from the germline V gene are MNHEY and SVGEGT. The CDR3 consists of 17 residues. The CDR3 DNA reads TGTGCCAGCAGTGGTTCCGGGACTAGCGGGAACTTTGGCATTCAGTACTTC. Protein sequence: CASSGSGTSGNFGIQYF.

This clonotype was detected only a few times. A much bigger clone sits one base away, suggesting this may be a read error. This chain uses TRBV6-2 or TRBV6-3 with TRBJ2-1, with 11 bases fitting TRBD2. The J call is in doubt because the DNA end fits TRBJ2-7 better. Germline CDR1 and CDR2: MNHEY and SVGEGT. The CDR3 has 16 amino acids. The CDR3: CASSYTSGSPYNEQYF. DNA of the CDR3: TGTGCCAGCAGTTATACTAGCGGGAGCCCCTACAATGAGCAGTACTTC.